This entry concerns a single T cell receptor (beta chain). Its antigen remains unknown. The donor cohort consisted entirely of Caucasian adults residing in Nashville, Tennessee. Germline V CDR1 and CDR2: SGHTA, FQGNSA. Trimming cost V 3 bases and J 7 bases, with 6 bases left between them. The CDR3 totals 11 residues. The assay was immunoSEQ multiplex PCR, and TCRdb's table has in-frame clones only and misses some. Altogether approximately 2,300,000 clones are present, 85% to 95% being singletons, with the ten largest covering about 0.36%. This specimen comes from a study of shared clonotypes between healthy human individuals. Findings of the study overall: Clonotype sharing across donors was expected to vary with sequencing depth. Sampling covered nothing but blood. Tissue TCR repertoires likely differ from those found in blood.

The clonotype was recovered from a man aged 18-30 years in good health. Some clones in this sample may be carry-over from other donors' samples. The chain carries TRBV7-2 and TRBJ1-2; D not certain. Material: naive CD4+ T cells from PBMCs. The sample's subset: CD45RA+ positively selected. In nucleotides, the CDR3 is TGTGCCAGCAGCTTGAATGGTGGCTACACCTTC. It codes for CASSLNGGYTF.